Listed below are T cell receptor beta chains from one sample, sequenced in a study of PD-1 blockade in classical Hodgkin lymphoma. Sequenced by immunoSEQ multiplex PCR; TCRdb stores in-frame clones only, minus some. The data contain roughly 100,000 clones, approximately 89% of them singletons. Material: peripheral blood mononuclear cells (PBMCs), obtained before the fourth cycle of nivolumab. The receptors stem from a human donor with classical Hodgkin lymphoma. Both conserved end residues are part of each CDR3. A D gene is named only where the DNA matches it firmly. Not all rows give a size; the values are once, few, many and, for expanded clones, a class.

V gene: TRBV29-1; clone size: NA; D gene: TRBD1; J gene: TRBJ2-2; CDR3 DNA: TGCAGCGTTGAAGTAGGGGGCGCGGGCACCGGGGAGCTGTTTTTT; CDR3 protein: CSVEVGGAGTGELFF
V gene: TRBV7-6; clone size: NA; D gene: TRBD1; J gene: TRBJ1-4; CDR3 DNA: TGTGCCAGCAGCTCTGGGACAGGGGAAGGGGAAAAACTGTTTTTT; CDR3 protein: CASSSGTGEGEKLFF
V gene: TRBV4-2; clone size: NA; D gene: NA; J gene: TRBJ1-3; CDR3 DNA: TGTGCCAGCAGCCAAGTATTGGGTGGCAGCGACGACTCTGGAAACACCATATATTTT; CDR3 protein: CASSQVLGGSDDSGNTIYF
V gene: TRBV7-6; clone size: NA; D gene: TRBD2; J gene: TRBJ2-7; CDR3 DNA: TGTGCCAGCAGCTTAGGCATCCGGGGGGACTACGAGCAGTACTTC; CDR3 protein: CASSLGIRGDYEQYF
V gene: TRBV5-1; clone size: NA; D gene: NA; J gene: TRBJ2-5; CDR3 DNA: TGCGCCAGCAGCTTAGTAACTGGGAAAGAAGAGACCCAGTACTTC; CDR3 protein: CASSLVTGKEETQYF
V gene: TRBV6-4; clone size: NA; D gene: NA; J gene: TRBJ1-1; CDR3 DNA: TGTGCCGCACAATCCAGATCTACATTAGGGCCTTTT; CDR3 protein: CAAQSRSTLGPF
V gene: TRBV5-5; clone size: many; D gene: NA; J gene: TRBJ1-2; CDR3 DNA: TGTGCCAGCAGCTCTGTTGGGTTAGCTAACTATGGCTACACCTTC; CDR3 protein: CASSSVGLANYGYTF
V gene: TRBV9; clone size: NA; D gene: TRBD1; J gene: TRBJ2-1; CDR3 DNA: TGTGCCAGCAGTGCCGACAGGGGGCTTTACAATGAGCAGTTCTTC; CDR3 protein: CASSADRGLYNEQFF
V gene: TRBV6-6; clone size: NA; D gene: TRBD1; J gene: TRBJ2-7; CDR3 DNA: TGTGCCAGCAGTGCCGGGACAGCCCCCTACGAGCAGTACTTC; CDR3 protein: CASSAGTAPYEQYF
V gene: TRBV18; clone size: NA; D gene: NA; J gene: TRBJ1-2; CDR3 DNA: TGTGCCAGCTCACCGCAAGAAGGATTCAGCTATGGCTACACCTTC; CDR3 protein: CASSPQEGFSYGYTF
V gene: TRBV6-5; clone size: NA; D gene: TRBD1; J gene: TRBJ1-1; CDR3 DNA: TGTGCCAGCAGTGACAGGGGCGAAGCTTTCTTT; CDR3 protein: CASSDRGEAFF
V gene: TRBV19; clone size: NA; D gene: NA; J gene: TRBJ2-7; CDR3 DNA: TGTGCCAGTAGTAAGCAGGTGAGCTCCTACGAGCAGTACTTC; CDR3 protein: CASSKQVSSYEQYF
V gene: TRBV4-1; clone size: NA; D gene: NA; J gene: TRBJ2-5; CDR3 DNA: TGCGCCAGCAGCCATTTCCCTTACCGCCGGGGTCGGACCCAGTACTTC; CDR3 protein: CASSHFPYRRGRTQYF
V gene: TRBV11-2; clone size: once; D gene: NA; J gene: TRBJ2-7; CDR3 DNA: TGTGCCAGCAGCTTAGAGTCTCAGCACGGTGGCAATGAGCAGTACTTC; CDR3 protein: CASSLESQHGGNEQYF
V gene: TRBV14; clone size: NA; D gene: NA; J gene: TRBJ2-3; CDR3 DNA: TGTGCCAGCAGCCAAGACCATGGCACTGTTGGTACGCAGTATTTT; CDR3 protein: CASSQDHGTVGTQYF
V gene: TRBV7-9; clone size: few; D gene: NA; J gene: TRBJ1-4; CDR3 DNA: TGTGCCAGCAGCTTAGCCCACGGGCGGGGGGAAAAACTGTTTTTT; CDR3 protein: CASSLAHGRGEKLFF
V gene: TRBV6-6; clone size: once; D gene: TRBD2; J gene: TRBJ2-3; CDR3 DNA: TGTGCCAGCAGAACTAGCGGGACGACAGATACGCAGTATTTT; CDR3 protein: CASRTSGTTDTQYF
V gene: TRBV7-6; clone size: NA; D gene: TRBD2; J gene: TRBJ2-7; CDR3 DNA: TGTGCCAGCAGCTTAGCGATGGGACTAGTCCAGGCCGAGCAGTACTTC; CDR3 protein: CASSLAMGLVQAEQYF
V gene: TRBV2; clone size: NA; D gene: NA; J gene: TRBJ1-1; CDR3 DNA: TGTGCCAGCAGTGTTACAGGGAGGGTCAGCACTGAAGCTTTCTTT; CDR3 protein: CASSVTGRVSTEAFF
V gene: TRBV27; clone size: NA; D gene: NA; J gene: TRBJ1-1; CDR3 DNA: TGTGCCAGCAGTTTAGGTCAGCTTATGAACACTGAAGCTTTCTTT; CDR3 protein: CASSLGQLMNTEAFF
V gene: TRBV28; clone size: NA; D gene: NA; J gene: TRBJ2-1; CDR3 DNA: TGTGCCAGTCATAGTACGTCAGACACCTACAATGAGCAGTTCTTC; CDR3 protein: CASHSTSDTYNEQFF
V gene: TRBV30; clone size: NA; D gene: NA; J gene: TRBJ1-1; CDR3 DNA: TGTGCCTGTGTTGTTGCGGGTATCGCTGAAGCTTTCTTT; CDR3 protein: CACVVAGIAEAFF
V gene: TRBV27; clone size: NA; D gene: TRBD1; J gene: TRBJ1-2; CDR3 DNA: TGTGCCAGCAGTGATCGGACAGGGGCTAACTATGGCTACACCTTC; CDR3 protein: CASSDRTGANYGYTF
V gene: TRBV10-3; clone size: few; D gene: TRBD1; J gene: TRBJ2-1; CDR3 DNA: TGTGCCATCAGTGACCTCGGGGACAGCTCCTACAATGAGCAGTTCTTC; CDR3 protein: CAISDLGDSSYNEQFF
V gene: TRBV6-1; clone size: once; D gene: NA; J gene: TRBJ1-5; CDR3 DNA: TGTGCCAGCAGGGATACACATAGCAATCAGCCCCAGCATTTT; CDR3 protein: CASRDTHSNQPQHF
V gene: TRBV7-2; clone size: NA; D gene: NA; J gene: TRBJ2-7; CDR3 DNA: TGTGCCAGCAGCTTAGTTGAGGGCTCCTACGAGCAGTACTTC; CDR3 protein: CASSLVEGSYEQYF
V gene: TRBV5-1; clone size: NA; D gene: TRBD1; J gene: TRBJ1-2; CDR3 DNA: TGCGCCAGCAGCGGGGGACAGAGCTATGGCTACACCTTC; CDR3 protein: CASSGGQSYGYTF
V gene: TRBV19; clone size: NA; D gene: NA; J gene: TRBJ1-2; CDR3 DNA: TGTGCCAGTAGTATAGATGGGGCCCTTTTGTATGGCTACACCTTC; CDR3 protein: CASSIDGALLYGYTF
V gene: TRBV6-5; clone size: NA; D gene: NA; J gene: TRBJ1-4; CDR3 DNA: TGTGCCAGCAGTTACCGGCCAGGGGCAAATGAAAAACTGTTTTTT; CDR3 protein: CASSYRPGANEKLFF
V gene: TRBV7-2; clone size: NA; D gene: NA; J gene: TRBJ2-3; CDR3 DNA: TGTGCCAGCAGCTTCACCAGGGCCAATGGAGATACGCAGTATTTT; CDR3 protein: CASSFTRANGDTQYF
V gene: TRBV6-4; clone size: few; D gene: NA; J gene: TRBJ1-2; CDR3 DNA: TGTGCCAGCAGTGACTCGAAGGACAATTATGGCTACACCTTC; CDR3 protein: CASSDSKDNYGYTF
V gene: TRBV27; clone size: NA; D gene: NA; J gene: TRBJ2-3; CDR3 DNA: TGTGCCAGCAGTTTATTGCTGGGCGCAGATACGCAGTATTTT; CDR3 protein: CASSLLLGADTQYF